In its sample, the clone carrying this TCR beta chain ranks as medium-sized. What it recognizes is unknown. Kept together in coculture, the mixed lymphocyte reaction cells spent less than seven days at 37°C. These data come from a study of siplizumab effects on memory and regulatory T cells. Study-level points and caveats: Alloreactive sequences traceable to unstimulated CD4+ memory cells declined significantly under siplizumab.

The germline V gene has CDR1 MNHEY and CDR2 SVGAGI. The CDR3 length is 14 residues. Trimming stripped 3 bases from V and 6 bases from J, with 14 bases between. The repertoire was sequenced with immunoSEQ multiplex PCR; TCRdb's copy has only in-frame clones and lacks some. Here the sample spans approximately 12,000 clones, approximately 45% being singletons. The sample comprised CFSE-low (dividing) CD8+ T cells sorted from an allogeneic mixed lymphocyte reaction. The sequence came from a human donor in good health; the cells came from an allogeneic mixed lymphocyte reaction. Some clones in this sample may be carry-over from other donors' samples. The V gene is TRBV6-5, the J gene TRBJ1-2, with TRBD1 as a possible D gene (6 bases). The CDR3 here is CASSYLGAGDGYTF. As DNA, the CDR3 is TGTGCCAGCAGTTATTTGGGGGCTGGGGATGGCTACACCTTC.